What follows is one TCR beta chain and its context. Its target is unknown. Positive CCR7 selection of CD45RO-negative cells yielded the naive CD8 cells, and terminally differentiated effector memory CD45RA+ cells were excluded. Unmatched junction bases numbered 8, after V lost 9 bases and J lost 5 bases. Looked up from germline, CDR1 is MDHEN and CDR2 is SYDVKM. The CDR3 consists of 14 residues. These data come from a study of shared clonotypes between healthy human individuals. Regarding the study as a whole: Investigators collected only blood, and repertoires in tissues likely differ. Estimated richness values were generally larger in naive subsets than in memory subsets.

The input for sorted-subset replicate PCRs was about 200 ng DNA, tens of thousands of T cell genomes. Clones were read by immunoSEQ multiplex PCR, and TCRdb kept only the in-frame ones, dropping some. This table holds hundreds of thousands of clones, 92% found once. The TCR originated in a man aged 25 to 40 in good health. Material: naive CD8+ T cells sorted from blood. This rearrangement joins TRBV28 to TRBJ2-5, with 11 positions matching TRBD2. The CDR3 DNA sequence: TGTGCCAGTTGGACGGGACTAGCGGAGGAGACCCAGTACTTC. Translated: CASWTGLAEETQYF.